The sequence of this TCR beta chain was determined in a study of somatic mutations in cytotoxic T cells in rheumatoid arthritis. Study background: Prior to any treatment and right after diagnosis, patient blood (around 30 ml EDTA) was drawn.

Only in-frame clones appear in the TCRdb table, and some are missing; sequencing was by immunoSEQ multiplex PCR. Of about 5,200 clones detected, 80% to 85% appear once; the ten largest clones hold around 49%. Remarks on this clone: Its target is unknown.

Study-wide findings and caveats: Nobody adjusted the slight TRBV07 underrepresentation in rheumatoid arthritis patients for multiple comparisons. Clonality of CD8+ T cells, which was compared between rheumatoid arthritis patients and age-matched healthy controls, did not differ significantly.

From germline, CDR1 is LNHDA and CDR2 SQIVND (reference sequence). The CDR3 covers 16 residues. The V gene end was trimmed by 4 bases and the J gene end by 9 bases; junction bases not matched to a gene: 10. This clonotype was sampled from a woman aged 45-65 years with rheumatoid arthritis. The sequenced sample consisted of CD8+ T cells sorted from blood. This rearrangement joins TRBV19 to TRBJ1-6, with 9 bases identical to TRBD1. CDR3 amino acids: CASSSRSDRGSSPLHF. The CDR3 DNA sequence: TGTGCCAGTAGTAGTCGCAGCGACAGGGGGAGTTCACCCCTCCACTTT.